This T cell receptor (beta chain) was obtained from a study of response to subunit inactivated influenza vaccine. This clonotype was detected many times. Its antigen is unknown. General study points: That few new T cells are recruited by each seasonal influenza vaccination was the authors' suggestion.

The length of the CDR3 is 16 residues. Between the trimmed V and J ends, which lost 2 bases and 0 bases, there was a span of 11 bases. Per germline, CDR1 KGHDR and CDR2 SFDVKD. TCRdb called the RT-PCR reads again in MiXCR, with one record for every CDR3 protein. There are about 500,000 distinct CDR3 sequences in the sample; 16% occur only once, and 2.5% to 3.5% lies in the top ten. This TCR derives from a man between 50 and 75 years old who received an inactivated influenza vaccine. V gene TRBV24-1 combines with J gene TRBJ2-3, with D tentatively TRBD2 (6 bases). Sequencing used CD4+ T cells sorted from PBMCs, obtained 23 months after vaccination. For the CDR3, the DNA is TGTGCCACCAGTGATTCTAGCGCGACTAGCACAGATACGCAGTATTTT. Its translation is CATSDSSATSTDTQYF.